These 4 T cell receptor beta chains were all obtained from the same sample, sequenced in a study of early T cells in non-severe SARS-CoV-2 infection. MiXCR was run by TCRdb on the 5' RACE reads, yielding one entry per CDR3 protein. The repertoire consists of about 99,000 distinct CDR3 sequences, with roughly 15% occurring once and the leading ten covering roughly 1.3%. Material for sequencing was whole blood. These receptors were obtained from an adult who was a healthcare worker with PCR-confirmed SARS-CoV-2 infection or an uninfected control (not recorded which).

This clonotype showed up just a few times. The chain is built from TRBV29-1 and TRBJ2-3; 8 positions agree with TRBD1. The CDR3 is 13 amino acids. In germline, CDR1 is SQVTM, CDR2 ANQGSEA. V shed 8 bases, J shed 9 bases, and the junction held 13 bases outside the gene matches. In DNA, the CDR3 is TGCAGCCTTCCGGACAGGGTACGGGGGACGCAGTATTTT. Its protein product is CSLPDRVRGTQYF.

This clonotype was observed many times. The chain joins TRBV12-3 or TRBV12-4 to TRBJ1-1, with D maybe TRBD1 (6 bases). The CDR3 is made up of 14 amino acids. With 6 bases removed from V and 3 bases from J, the gap between germline ends came to 14 bases. CDR3 nucleotides: TGTGCCAGCAGCACCACACAGGGAGACACTGAAGCTTTCTTT. This codes for CASSTTQGDTEAFF.

This clonotype was recorded a few times. The chain recombines TRBV2 with TRBJ2-5; D is uncertain. The CDR3 extends over 13 amino acids. The ends were cut back, 8 bases at V and 2 bases at J, with 12 bases in the middle. Germline CDR1 SNHLY, CDR2 FYNNEI. CDR3 residues: CASLSPFQETQYF. CDR3 DNA sequence: TGTGCCAGCCTTAGTCCTTTTCAAGAGACCCAGTACTTC.

The CDR3 region is CATRPKVLRIQETQYF. In DNA form, the CDR3 reads TGTGCCACCCGTCCCAAAGTACTAAGAATTCAAGAGACCCAGTACTTC. The chain couples TRBV24-1 to TRBJ2-5; unclear D gene. CDR1 and CDR2 (germline): KGHDR, SFDVKD. The V and J ends lost 9 bases and 2 bases respectively, with 21 bases between them. The CDR3 length is 16 residues.